This is a list of T cell receptor beta chains from one sample in a study of blood T cell repertoires in COVID-19. Using immunoSEQ multiplex PCR, the repertoire was profiled, and TCRdb retains in-frame clones only, with some absent. Of 95,000 to 150,000 clones in the sample, roughly 74% were seen once. The specimen sequenced was peripheral blood. Every receptor here comes from a man aged 55 to 70 with acute or convalescent COVID-19. CDR3s include the opening cysteine and the closing phenylalanine or tryptophan. D genes are given only for firm matches. Where a row states a size, it is once, few, many or the class of an expanded clone; other rows omit it.

J	size	V	D	DNA	CDR3
TRBJ1-2	.	TRBV12-3/TRBV12-4	TRBD1	TGTGCCAGCAGTTTTTTGGGGACAGGGCCGAATTTC	CASSFLGTGPNF
TRBJ2-2	.	TRBV5-1	TRBD1	TGCGCCAGCACCGGTCCCGGGACAGGGACCGGGGAGCTGTTTTTT	CASTGPGTGTGELFF
TRBJ2-1	.	TRBV27	TRBD2	TGTGCCAGCAGTTCCCTAGCGGGGGGACCCTACAATGAGCAGTTCTTC	CASSSLAGGPYNEQFF
TRBJ2-1	.	TRBV2	.	TGTGCCAGCAGTGAACTGGCGGGGCCCAATGAGCAGTTCTTC	CASSELAGPNEQFF
TRBJ1-2	few	TRBV12-3/TRBV12-4	.	TGTGCCAGCAGTCAGGGTGGCTATGGCTACACCTTC	CASSQGGYGYTF
TRBJ1-6	.	TRBV28	TRBD1	TGTGCCAGCATCGAATCGACAGGGGCCGGTTCACCCCTCCACTTT	CASIESTGAGSPLHF
TRBJ1-2	.	TRBV30	.	TGTGCCTGGAGTGGGATGACAGCCCGACTCGGAAACACCTTC	CAWSGMTARLGNTF
TRBJ1-1	.	TRBV9	.	TGTGCCAGCAGCGGAGCCACAGGGATGAACACTGAAGCTTTCTTT	CASSGATGMNTEAFF
TRBJ2-1	.	TRBV30	TRBD2	TGTGCCTGGACAGCTAGCGGGGACGTGCAGTTCTTC	CAWTASGDVQFF
TRBJ1-4	.	TRBV2	.	TGTGCCAGCAGTGACGGGAATGAAAAACTGTTTTTT	CASSDGNEKLFF
TRBJ2-7	.	TRBV6-1	TRBD1	TGTGCCAGCAGTGATGGCGGGACAGGGGGATCCTACGAGCAGTACTTC	CASSDGGTGGSYEQYF
TRBJ1-5	.	TRBV9	TRBD1	TGTGCCAGCAGCGTCGGGACAGGGGCGACTCAGCCCCAGCATTTT	CASSVGTGATQPQHF
TRBJ1-1	.	TRBV9	TRBD1	TGTGCCAGCAGCGTAGCAACAGGGGGCAACACTGAAGCTTTCTTT	CASSVATGGNTEAFF
TRBJ1-2	.	TRBV6-4	.	TGTGCCAGCAGTGACTCGGGGGCCCCCGACTATGGCTACACCTTC	CASSDSGAPDYGYTF